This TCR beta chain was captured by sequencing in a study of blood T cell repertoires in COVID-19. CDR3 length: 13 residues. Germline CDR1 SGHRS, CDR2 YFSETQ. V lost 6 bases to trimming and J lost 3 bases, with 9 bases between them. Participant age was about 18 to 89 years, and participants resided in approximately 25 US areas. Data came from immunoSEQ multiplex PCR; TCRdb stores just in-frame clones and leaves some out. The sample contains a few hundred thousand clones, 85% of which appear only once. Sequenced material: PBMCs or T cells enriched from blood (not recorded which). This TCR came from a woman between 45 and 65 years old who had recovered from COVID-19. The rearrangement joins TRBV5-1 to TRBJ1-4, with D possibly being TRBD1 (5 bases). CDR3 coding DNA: TGCGCCAGCACGGGGGAGGCTAATGAAAAACTGTTTTTT. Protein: CASTGEANEKLFF.